The clone carrying this TCR beta chain was seen more than once but under ten times. This CDR3 comprises 16 residues. Method: immunoSEQ multiplex PCR; TCRdb's copy keeps in-frame clones and lacks some. The table lists about 1.1 million clones, 70% to 85% of them singletons, with almost 0.9% in the top ten. The sample originates from a study of shared clonotypes between healthy human individuals. Study-wide background: Donors had three CD4 naive, three CD4 memory, two CD8 naive and one CD8 memory plate apiece.

The specimen was memory CD4+ T cells from PBMCs. Subset meaning: CD45RA-negative fraction. The chain employs TRBV21-1 and TRBJ1-1. TRBV21-1 represents a pseudogene. The receptor comes from a young man in good health. Some clones in this sample may be carry-over from other donors' samples. This CDR3 is CASPYQEASMNTEAFF. The CDR3 nucleotides are TGTGCCAGCCCGTACCAGGAGGCGAGTATGAACACTGAAGCCTTCTTT.